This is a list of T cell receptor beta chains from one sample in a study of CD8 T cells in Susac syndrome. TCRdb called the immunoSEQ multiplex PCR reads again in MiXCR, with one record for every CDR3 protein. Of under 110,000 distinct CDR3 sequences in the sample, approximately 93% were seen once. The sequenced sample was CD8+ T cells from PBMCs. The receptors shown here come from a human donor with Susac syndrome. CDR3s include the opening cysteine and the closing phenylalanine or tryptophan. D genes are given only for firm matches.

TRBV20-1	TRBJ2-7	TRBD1	TGCAGTGCTCCCCGGGACAGGGAGCAGTACTTC	CSAPRDREQYF
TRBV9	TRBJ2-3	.	TGTGCCAGCAGCTCGCGACAGGAACGCACAGATACGCAGTATTTT	CASSSRQERTDTQYF
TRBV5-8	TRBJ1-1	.	TGTGCCAGCAGCTTGGCTAGGACTGAAGCTTTCTTT	CASSLARTEAFF
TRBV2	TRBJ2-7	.	TGTGCCAGCAGCCCCGCAATGATGGGGACCTACGAGCAGTACTTC	CASSPAMMGTYEQYF
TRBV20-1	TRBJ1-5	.	TGCAGTGCTAGAGCACTGGTAATGGGGGCTGATCAGCCCCAGCATTTT	CSARALVMGADQPQHF
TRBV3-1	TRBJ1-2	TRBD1	TGTGCCAGCAAGGGGACAGGGAATAACTATGGCTACACCTTC	CASKGTGNNYGYTF
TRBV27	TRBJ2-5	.	TGTGCCAGCAGTTTATTAGGGGATGAAGAGACCCAGTACTTC	CASSLLGDEETQYF
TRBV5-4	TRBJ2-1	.	TGTGCCAGCAGCCAAACCGGGCGGGACAATGAGCAGTTCTTC	CASSQTGRDNEQFF
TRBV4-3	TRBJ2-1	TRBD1	TGCGCCAGCAGCCAACCTCCCGCCGGGACAGAAGGTTACAATGAGCAGTTCTTC	CASSQPPAGTEGYNEQFF
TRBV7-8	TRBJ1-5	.	TGTGCCAGCAGTCAAGCTCCTAATCAGCCCCAGCATTTT	CASSQAPNQPQHF
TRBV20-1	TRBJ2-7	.	TGCAGTGCTCCTGACAGGGACTCTTACGAGCAGTACTTC	CSAPDRDSYEQYF
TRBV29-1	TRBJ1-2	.	TGCAGCGTTGACCAGGGGACCTACTATGGCTACACCTTC	CSVDQGTYYGYTF